These 23 T cell receptor beta chains were all obtained from the same sample, sequenced in a study of T cells in Graves' hyperthyroidism and ophthalmopathy. There were TCR beta CDR3 regions amplified from RNA transcripts. The TCR CDR3 was amplified in a first-round RT-PCR using the HTBI primer set. TCRdb ran MiXCR on the multiplex PCR reads and lists one entry per CDR3 protein. Altogether more than 500,000 distinct CDR3 sequences are present, 15% to 20% being singletons, with the ten largest covering around 4%. The sample was blood. The receptors derive from a woman between 25 and 40 years old with Graves' hyperthyroidism.

This clonotype appeared many times. The chain joins TRBV5-1 to TRBJ1-1, with 11 bases lining up with TRBD1. CDR1 is SGHRS, CDR2 YFSETQ, per germline. The CDR3 runs 15 residues. Unmatched junction bases numbered 10, after V lost 7 bases and J lost 5 bases. This chain's CDR3 is CASGSRTGGYTEAFF. Written as DNA, the CDR3 is TGCGCCAGCGGATCAAGGACAGGGGGCTATACTGAAGCTTTCTTT.

Ten or more counts support this clonotype. The chain recombines TRBV27 with TRBJ1-1, with a weak D call TRBD1 (5 bases). Trimming left V 3 bases short and J 6 bases short, with 17 bases between. CDR3 length: 15 amino acids. The V gene's germline CDR1 is MNHEY and CDR2 SMNVEV (reference sequence). CDR3 protein: CASSLAGWGVAEAFF. The CDR3 nucleotides read TGTGCCAGCAGTTTGGCGGGCTGGGGGGTCGCTGAAGCTTTCTTT.

This clonotype occurred many times. The gene calls are TRBV12-3 or TRBV12-4 and TRBJ2-1; possibly TRBD1 or TRBD2 for D (5 bases each). The CDR3 has 15 amino acids. Trimming pared 3 bases from V and 7 bases from J, leaving 16 bases between. As DNA, the CDR3 is TGTGCCAGCAGTTTCGGGGCGGTCATGGCGAATGAGCAGTTCTTC. It yields the protein CASSFGAVMANEQFF.

This clonotype has ten or more counts. The chain links TRBV20-1 to TRBJ1-1; D is ambiguous. There are 14 residues in the CDR3. V was trimmed by 6 bases and J by 4 bases, leaving 18 bases between them. CDR1 DFQATT and CDR2 SNEGSKA come from the germline V gene (reference sequence). The CDR3 bases are TGCAGTGCCCGAGGGTATGGCCTCGGCACTGAAGCTTTCTTT. Translated: CSARGYGLGTEAFF.

This clonotype was picked up many times. The chain joins TRBV7-3 to TRBJ2-7; TRBD2 aligns across 10 bases. CDR1 is SGHTA and CDR2 is FQGTGA in the germline V gene. This CDR3 has 15 amino acids. Trimming removed 1 base from V and 5 bases from J; junction bases left unmatched: 5. CDR3 residues: CASSLRLAGVHEQYF. The CDR3 DNA sequence: TGTGCCAGCAGCTTAAGGCTAGCGGGAGTACACGAGCAGTACTTC.

The chain links TRBV29-1 to TRBJ2-1, with 12 bases identical to TRBD2. The CDR3 spans 14 residues. Germline lookup yields CDR1 SQVTM and CDR2 ANQGSEA. The ends lost 4 bases at V and 7 bases at J; junction bases unmatched: 5. This CDR3 reads CSVGRLAGVNEQFF. The CDR3 DNA sequence: TGCAGCGTTGGGAGACTAGCGGGGGTGAATGAGCAGTTCTTC.

This clonotype was detected many times. This sequence joins TRBV30 and TRBJ1-5, with TRBD1 matching over 8 bases. Germline CDR1 reads GTSNPN; CDR2 reads SVGIG (reference sequence). V trimming: 3 bases; J trimming: 4 bases; junction bases outside the gene matches: 8. The CDR3 covers 15 residues. The CDR3 reads CAWSEGQAPNQPQHF. For the CDR3, the DNA is TGTGCCTGGAGCGAGGGACAGGCTCCGAATCAGCCCCAGCATTTT.

This clonotype was seen repeatedly, ten times or more. This chain uses TRBV28 with TRBJ2-5; 11 nucleotides align to TRBD1. Unmatched junction bases numbered 7, after V lost 8 bases and J lost 5 bases. This CDR3 comprises 14 residues. CDR1 and CDR2 from the germline V gene are MDHEN and SYDVKM. The CDR3 DNA is TGTGCCAGCTACGGACAGGGGGCCAAGGAGACCCAGTACTTC. Its translation: CASYGQGAKETQYF. Full variable domain (remainder filled in from reference TRBV28 and TRBJ2-5): DVKVTQSSRYLVKRTGEKVFLECVQDMDHENMFWYRQDPGLGLRLIYFSYDVKMKEKGDIPEGYSVSREKKERFSLILESASTNQTSMYLCASYGQGAKETQYFGPGTRLLVL.

As regards this clonotype: This may stem from a read error, because a much larger clone lies one nucleotide away. V usage is TRBV28 and J usage is TRBJ1-4; D ambiguous. The CDR3 extends over 12 amino acids. Germline V gene data show CDR1 as MDHEN and CDR2 as SYDVKM. This chain's CDR3 is CASSFRLGKPFF. The CDR3 bases are TGTGCCAGCAGTTTCCGTCTGGGAAAACCGTTTTTT.

The chain joins TRBV10-3 to TRBJ2-7, with 11 bases lining up with TRBD2. Germline V lookup: CDR1 ENHRY, CDR2 SYGVKD. This CDR3 has 14 amino acids. V shed 3 bases, J shed 5 bases, and the junction held 3 bases outside the gene matches. CDR3 nucleotides: TGTGCCATCAGTGATGGGACTAGCGGAGACGAGCAGTACTTC. Translating gives CAISDGTSGDEQYF.

In this sample, this clonotype turned up a few times. The CDR3 spells CASSLAPGLAGGWYNEQFF. The CDR3 DNA reads TGTGCCAGCAGCTTAGCTCCGGGACTAGCGGGAGGGTGGTACAATGAGCAGTTCTTC. J is TRBJ2-1 and V is TRBV11-3, with 16 bases aligning to TRBD2. The CDR3 length is 19 residues. CDR1 and CDR2 (germline): SGHNT, YENEEA. V lost 1 base to trimming and J lost 4 bases; unmatched junction nucleotides: 7.

This clonotype was seen once. The chain is built from TRBV7-9 and TRBJ2-7; D could derive from TRBD1 or TRBD2 (6 bases each). Trimming took off 5 bases at V and 9 bases at J, with 20 bases between the two ends. Per the germline V gene, CDR1 is SEHNR and CDR2 is FQNEAQ (reference sequence). The CDR3 has 14 residues. The CDR3 DNA reads TGTGCCAGCAGCGACAGGACTGGAGGGTCTGTGCAGTACTTC. Its protein is CASSDRTGGSVQYF.

This clonotype was observed many times. This chain links TRBV29-1 with TRBJ1-5; D call uncertain. Germline CDR1 is SQVTM and CDR2 is ANQGSEA. V was shortened by 4 bases and J by 5 bases, with 15 bases between the two germline ends. CDR3 length equals 14 residues. CDR3 sequence (DNA): TGCAGCGTTGTCCGGACGGAGGAATATCAGCCCCAGCATTTT. Encoded protein: CSVVRTEEYQPQHF.

This clonotype was observed many times. V gene TRBV5-1 combines with J gene TRBJ2-7; the match to TRBD2 covers 7 bases. Germline loops: CDR1 SGHRS, CDR2 YFSETQ. CDR3 length: 11 amino acids. V dropped 3 bases and J dropped 6; count of bases not matched to a gene: 0. The CDR3 DNA reads as TGCGCCAGCAGCTGGGAGGGCGAGCAGTACTTC. It specifies CASSWEGEQYF.

This clonotype was picked up many times. V and J are TRBV7-9 and TRBJ2-1; 7 nucleotides align to TRBD2. This CDR3 comprises 16 residues. Trimming at V came to 5 bases and at J to 8 bases, leaving 15 bases not matched to a gene. Germline CDR1 and CDR2: SEHNR and FQNEAQ (reference sequence). The CDR3 is CASSAPLGGSYDEQFF. Here the CDR3 DNA reads TGTGCCAGCAGCGCCCCCTTGGGCGGGAGTTACGATGAGCAGTTCTTC.

As concerns this clonotype: A much more abundant neighbour one base away suggests this may be a read error. The V and J genes are TRBV12-3 or TRBV12-4 and TRBJ2-3; weak D call: TRBD1 (6 bases). The CDR3 contains 15 residues. With 8 bases removed from V and 4 bases from J, the gap between germline ends came to 19 bases. The CDR3 DNA sequence: TGTGCCAGCTCCTCACAGGGTGGGGTCGCAGATACGCAGTATTTT. Translating gives CASSSQGGVADTQYF.

The rearrangement links TRBV19 to TRBJ1-5; D ambiguous. The CDR3 has 15 residues. Germline V lookup: CDR1 LNHDA, CDR2 SQIVND (reference sequence). Trimming took off 5 bases at V and 5 bases at J, with 16 bases between the two ends. CDR3 nucleotides: TGTGCCAGTAGTCCTGGGAGGGCAAAGGATCAGCCCCAGCATTTT. It specifies CASSPGRAKDQPQHF. Looking up the rest from reference TRBV19 and TRBJ1-5 gives the full variable domain: DGGITQSPKYLFRKEGQNVTLSCEQNLNHDAMYWYRQDPGQGLRLIYYSQIVNDFQKGDIAEGYSVSREKKESFPLTVTSAQKNPTAFYLCASSPGRAKDQPQHFGDGTRLSIL.

The table lists this clonotype with many counts. The V call is TRBV7-2, the J call TRBJ2-2; the match to TRBD1 covers 7 bases. The CDR3 has 16 amino acids. The germline CDR1 and CDR2 sequences are SGHTA and FQGNSA. V lost 0 bases to trimming and J lost 7 bases; unmatched junction nucleotides: 8. This CDR3 is CASSLARQGRGGELFF. The CDR3 DNA reads TGTGCCAGCAGCTTAGCCCGACAGGGAAGGGGCGGGGAGCTGTTTTTT. The entire variable domain, with the rest obtained from reference TRBV7-2 and TRBJ2-2, is as follows: GAGVSQSPSNKVTEKGKDVELRCDPISGHTALYWYRQSLGQGLEFLIYFQGNSAPDKSGLPSDRFSAERTGGSVSTLTIQRTQQEDSAVYLCASSLARQGRGGELFFGEGSRLTVL.

A word on this clonotype: Being one base from a much bigger clone, this may be a read error. The chain recombines TRBV5-1 with TRBJ2-1; TRBD2 matches 10 bases. The CDR3 is made up of 16 amino acids. Trimming took 7 bases from V and 8 from J; bases not matched to a gene: 15. CDR1 SGHRS and CDR2 YFSETQ come from the germline V gene. The CDR3 sequence is CASGRTGTSDSDEQFF. CDR3 DNA: TGCGCCAGCGGCCGGACCGGGACTAGCGATAGCGATGAGCAGTTCTTC. The whole variable domain, remainder taken from reference TRBV5-1 and TRBJ2-1, is KAGVTQTPRYLIKTRGQQVTLSCSPISGHRSVSWYQQTPGQGLQFLFEYFSETQRNKGNFPGRFSGRQFSNSRSEMNVSTLELGDSALYLCASGRTGTSDSDEQFFGPGTRLTVL.

This clonotype has a count of ten or more. V is TRBV5-1 and J is TRBJ1-5, with TRBD1 as a possible D gene (6 bases). The V end was cut by 4 bases, the J end by 7 bases, with 15 bases between. This CDR3 has 14 residues. Germline values: CDR1 SGHRS, CDR2 YFSETQ. The CDR3 DNA is TGCGCCAGCAGCCCCGTTGGGGGGCGGCAGCCCCAGCATTTT. It codes for CASSPVGGRQPQHF.

This clonotype was seen ten or more times. The V gene is TRBV12-3 or TRBV12-4, the J gene TRBJ1-1; no clear D gene. The CDR3 is 14 amino acids. V was clipped by 3 bases and J by 0 bases, with 8 bases between them. The CDR3 protein is CASSLKKMNTEAFF. CDR3 DNA: TGTGCCAGCAGTTTGAAGAAGATGAACACTGAAGCTTTCTTT.

The V call is TRBV5-1, the J call TRBJ1-4; D gene ambiguous. The germline V gene has CDR1 SGHRS and CDR2 YFSETQ. V lost 4 bases and J lost 6, with 13 bases in between. The CDR3 loop spans 14 amino acids. This chain's CDR3 is CASSPDGTHEKLFF. The CDR3 region has the DNA TGCGCCAGCAGCCCCGACGGCACCCATGAAAAACTGTTTTTT. Combining the CDR3 with reference TRBV5-1 and TRBJ1-4 gives the whole variable domain KAGVTQTPRYLIKTRGQQVTLSCSPISGHRSVSWYQQTPGQGLQFLFEYFSETQRNKGNFPGRFSGRQFSNSRSEMNVSTLELGDSALYLCASSPDGTHEKLFFGSGTQLSVL.

This clonotype has ten or more counts. This chain joins TRBV18 and TRBJ2-1; D gene ambiguous. The germline V gene encodes CDR1 KGHSH and CDR2 LQKENI. Deletions cut 0 bases from V and 4 bases from J, with 4 bases between. This CDR3 is built from 13 residues. CDR3 sequence: CASSPPSYNEQFF. The CDR3 nucleotides read TGTGCCAGCTCACCACCAAGTTACAATGAGCAGTTCTTC.